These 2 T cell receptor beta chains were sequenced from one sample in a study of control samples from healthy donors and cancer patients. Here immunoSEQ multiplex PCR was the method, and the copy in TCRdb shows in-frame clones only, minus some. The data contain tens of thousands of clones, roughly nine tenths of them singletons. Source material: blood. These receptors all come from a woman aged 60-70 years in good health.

CDR3: CASSPDRYTEAFF. The CDR3 DNA sequence: TGTGCCAGCTCGCCCGACAGATACACTGAAGCTTTCTTT. The V call is TRBV18, the J call TRBJ1-1, with D maybe TRBD1 (5 bases). The CDR3 contains 13 residues. The V end lost 6 bases, the J end lost 3 bases, and 11 bases lay between the germline ends. The germline gives CDR1 KGHSH, CDR2 LQKENI.

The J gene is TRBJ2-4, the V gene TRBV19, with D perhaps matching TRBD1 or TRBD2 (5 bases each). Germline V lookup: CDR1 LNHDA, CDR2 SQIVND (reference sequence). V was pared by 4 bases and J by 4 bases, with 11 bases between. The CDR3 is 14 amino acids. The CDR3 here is CASSSVGEKNIQYF. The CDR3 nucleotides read TGTGCCAGTAGTAGTGTGGGGGAAAAAAACATTCAGTACTTC.